The rows below give T cell receptor beta chains drawn from one sample of a study of shared clonotypes between healthy human individuals. Measured with immunoSEQ multiplex PCR; TCRdb has only the in-frame clones, and not every one. There are nearly 2 million clones in the sample; around 96% occur only once, and more than 0.95% lies in the top ten. The specimen sequenced was naive CD8+ T cells sorted from blood. The origin of the receptors is a man between 18 and 35 years old in good health. The CDR3 runs from the conserved cysteine through the conserved F or W. A D gene is named only where the DNA matches it firmly.

j_gene,v_gene,d_gene,CDR3aa
TRBJ2-1,TRBV10-3,NA,CAITREEVRAINGDHEQFF
TRBJ2-1,TRBV11-3,NA,CASSQLLWVRNEQFF
TRBJ2-3,TRBV4-3,TRBD1,CASRQTGGGSHTQYF
TRBJ1-1,TRBV28,TRBD1,CATTYTGGTEAFF
TRBJ2-1,TRBV5-1,TRBD2,CASTFDSGGPNQFF
TRBJ1-4,TRBV10-3,NA,CAISESGGMDEKLFF
TRBJ2-1,TRBV2,TRBD2,CASKEKPGGPGEQFF
TRBJ2-3,TRBV13,NA,CASSSRPALNPDTQYF
TRBJ2-2,TRBV27,NA,CASSPTNTGELFF
TRBJ2-5,TRBV7-6,TRBD2,CASSLDPGLGQETQYF
TRBJ2-7,TRBV6-1,NA,CASLGYPVYEQYF
TRBJ2-1,TRBV29-1,TRBD2,CSVEDFAGGPDNEQFF
TRBJ1-6,TRBV27,NA,CASSGQIYNSPLHF
TRBJ2-3,TRBV5-4,NA,CASSQEGDTQYF
TRBJ2-7,TRBV11-2,NA,CASSLDAGGEQYF
TRBJ1-6,TRBV27,NA,CASRGGILGNSPLHF
TRBJ2-7,TRBV5-6,NA,CASSLGQILYEQYF
TRBJ1-1,TRBV30,NA,CAWSRDAGSEAFF
TRBJ1-1,TRBV6-4,NA,CASSAVGGTEAFF
TRBJ2-1,TRBV27,TRBD2,CASSLGLAGVPNEQFF
TRBJ2-3,TRBV7-2,NA,CASSLYARATDTQYF
TRBJ1-1,TRBV7-6,NA,CASSYHHPGAPRAVTEAFF
TRBJ2-7,TRBV11-2,NA,CASNILGSQVIYEQYF
TRBJ2-3,TRBV6-6,TRBD2,CASSPTSGFTDTQYF
TRBJ2-3,TRBV5-3,TRBD1,CARSYRGRIGTDTQYF
TRBJ2-7,TRBV5-6,TRBD1,CASSLAPDRGYEQYF
TRBJ2-3,TRBV6-6,NA,CASSYARQGPTDTQYF
TRBJ1-3,TRBV6-1,NA,CASSPFWDPGNTIYF
TRBJ2-3,TRBV7-2,TRBD2,CASSSGLAGETDTQYF
TRBJ2-1,TRBV4-1,NA,CASSQVGGGTDSYGNEQFF
TRBJ2-5,TRBV5-4,NA,CASSFEETQYF
TRBJ2-1,TRBV9,NA,CASSVGYVTDEQFF
TRBJ1-3,TRBV13,TRBD1,CASSDGQAYGNTIYF
TRBJ1-5,TRBV2,TRBD1,CASSEWDREMSNQPQHF
TRBJ2-7,TRBV6-1,NA,CASIGRASSYEQYF
TRBJ2-7,TRBV4-1,TRBD1,CASSQTPQGTYEQYF
TRBJ1-3,TRBV2,TRBD1,CASQGGLGNTIYF
TRBJ2-7,TRBV28,NA,CASSFSTGQLSYEQYF
TRBJ2-1,TRBV15,NA,CATSRDVFGSYNEQFF
TRBJ2-1,TRBV28,NA,CASSPRPSSYNEQFF
TRBJ1-5,TRBV9,NA,CASSAGSNQPQHF
TRBJ2-7,TRBV5-1,TRBD1,CASSYTGGSYEQYF
TRBJ2-3,TRBV9,NA,CASSVEVGTDTQYF
TRBJ1-5,TRBV11-2,NA,CASSFEGGYAQPQHF
TRBJ2-7,TRBV5-6,NA,CASAEGGTEQYF
TRBJ2-1,TRBV5-5,NA,CASSLEWSSYNEQFF